One sample yielded the 15 T cell receptor beta chains listed below, sequenced in a study of blood T cell repertoires in COVID-19. Assay used: immunoSEQ multiplex PCR; TCRdb lists only in-frame clones, some missing. The data hold about 99,000 clones, with 79% observed a single time. Sequencing input: peripheral blood. The source of these receptors is a woman older than 75 with active or convalescent COVID-19.

Here the CDR3 reads CASGRGGSVFNEQFF. The DNA of the CDR3 is TGTGCCAGCGGTAGGGGGGGTTCGGTTTTCAATGAGCAGTTCTTC. This sequence joins TRBV28 and TRBJ2-1, with a possible D match to TRBD2 (7 bases). The V gene lost 8 bases and the J gene lost 6 bases, with 20 bases spanning the gap. CDR1 MDHEN and CDR2 SYDVKM come from the germline V gene. The CDR3 loop spans 15 amino acids.

This chain connects TRBV12-5 to TRBJ1-1; D perhaps matches TRBD1 (5 bases). There are 13 residues in the CDR3. V lost 4 bases and J 4 bases, leaving 10 bases between the germline ends. Germline CDR1 reads LGHNT; CDR2 reads FRNRAP. CDR3 amino acids: CASGSWGSTEAFF. The CDR3 DNA is TGTGCTAGTGGTTCATGGGGCAGCACTGAAGCTTTCTTT. Drawing the rest from reference TRBV12-5 and TRBJ1-1, the complete variable domain is DARVTQTPRHKVTEMGQEVTMRCQPILGHNTVFWYRQTMMQGLELLAYFRNRAPLDDSGMPKDRFSAEMPDATLATLKIQPSEPRDSAVYFCASGSWGSTEAFFGQGTRLTVV.

The rearrangement uses TRBV18 and TRBJ2-7, with D perhaps TRBD1 (6 bases). The CDR3 runs 13 residues. Trimming took 6 bases from V and 6 from J, leaving 15 bases between them. Per germline, CDR1 KGHSH and CDR2 LQKENI. CDR3 sequence (DNA): TGTGCCAGCTCCCTCCACAGGGTTACCGAGCAGTACTTC. Translation: CASSLHRVTEQYF. The full variable domain, in which reference TRBV18 and TRBJ2-7 provide the parts outside the CDR3, is NAGVMQNPRHLVRRRGQEARLRCSPMKGHSHVYWYRQLPEEGLKFMVYLQKENIIDESGMPKERFSAEFPKEGPSILRIQQVVRGDSAAYFCASSLHRVTEQYFGPGTRLTVT.

The rearrangement joins TRBV19 to TRBJ1-1; no clear D. The CDR3 sequence is 15 residues long. Germline CDR1 is LNHDA and CDR2 is SQIVND (reference sequence). V was trimmed by 6 bases and J by 1 base, leaving 15 bases between them. CDR3 sequence reads: CASRRGDGENTEAFF. CDR3 in DNA: TGTGCCAGTAGGAGAGGCGACGGGGAGAACACTGAAGCTTTCTTT.

This chain joins TRBV14 and TRBJ2-1, with D unclear. The ends were cut back, 4 bases at V and 2 bases at J, with 3 bases in the middle. Germline V lookup: CDR1 SGHDN, CDR2 FVKESK. The CDR3 runs to 12 residues. For the CDR3, the DNA is TGTGCCAGCAGCCCCACCTACAATGAGCAGTTCTTC. It codes for CASSPTYNEQFF.

The rearrangement links TRBV4-3 to TRBJ2-7; a weak D match, TRBD2 (6 bases). The CDR3 totals 16 residues. Germline V gene data show CDR1 as LGHNA and CDR2 as YSLEER. V was cut by 0 bases and J by 6 bases, with 18 bases left in between. CDR3 amino acids: CASSQDVGLASGEQYF. The CDR3 DNA reads TGCGCCAGCAGCCAAGATGTTGGGCTAGCGTCGGGCGAGCAGTACTTC.

The genes are TRBV7-2 and TRBJ2-1; 11 bases align to TRBD2. CDR1 is SGHTA and CDR2 is FQGNSA in the germline V gene. CDR3 length equals 16 residues. With V trimmed by 4 bases and J by 5 bases, 7 bases remained unmatched. CDR3 bases: TGTGCCAGCAGCTCCCCTAGCGGGAGGAACCACAATGAGCAGTTCTTC. Amino acid sequence: CASSSPSGRNHNEQFF. The whole variable domain, filled in from reference TRBV7-2 and TRBJ2-1, reads GAGVSQSPSNKVTEKGKDVELRCDPISGHTALYWYRQSLGQGLEFLIYFQGNSAPDKSGLPSDRFSAERTGGSVSTLTIQRTQQEDSAVYLCASSSPSGRNHNEQFFGPGTRLTVL.

The chain joins TRBV28 to TRBJ1-6; 8 bases are a match to TRBD1. The CDR3 length is 14 residues. Trimming cost V 6 bases and J 10 bases; bases outside gene matches: 8. The germline gives CDR1 MDHEN, CDR2 SYDVKM. CDR3 bases: TGTGCCAGCAGGGAAGGACAGGGACTCTCACCCCTCCACTTT. It specifies CASREGQGLSPLHF. The full variable domain, rest sourced from reference TRBV28 and TRBJ1-6, is DVKVTQSSRYLVKRTGEKVFLECVQDMDHENMFWYRQDPGLGLRLIYFSYDVKMKEKGDIPEGYSVSREKKERFSLILESASTNQTSMYLCASREGQGLSPLHFGNGTRLTVT.

The J gene is TRBJ1-5, the V gene TRBV9; no firm D call. The V end was cut by 4 bases, the J end by 7 bases, with 18 bases between. The CDR3 contains 15 residues. Germline assignment: CDR1 SGDLS and CDR2 YYNGEE. Written as DNA, the CDR3 is TGTGCCAGCAGCCCCGGAGTCCTCTTAGGACAGCCCCAGCATTTT. This encodes CASSPGVLLGQPQHF. Full variable domain (missing parts from reference TRBV9 and TRBJ1-5): DSGVTQTPKHLITATGQRVTLRCSPRSGDLSVYWYQQSLDQGLQFLIQYYNGEERAKGNILERFSAQQFPDLHSELNLSSLELGDSALYFCASSPGVLLGQPQHFGDGTRLSIL.

The chain combines TRBV7-3 with TRBJ2-1; 7 bases line up with TRBD2. The CDR3 runs 17 residues. Germline V gene sequence: CDR1 SGHTA, CDR2 FQGTGA. V shed 5 bases and J 0 bases; nucleotides not matched to a gene: 10. The CDR3 nucleotides are TGTGCCAGCAGCCGCCAAGGCGGGGGAAGCTCCTACAATGAGCAGTTCTTC. It encodes CASSRQGGGSSYNEQFF.

The rearrangement links TRBV2 to TRBJ2-5; D is perhaps TRBD1 (5 bases). Per the germline V gene, CDR1 is SNHLY and CDR2 is FYNNEI. The V end was cut by 1 base, the J end by 3 bases, with 6 bases between. This CDR3 has 13 amino acids. The chain's CDR3 is CASSEVGEETQYF. CDR3 bases: TGTGCCAGCAGTGAAGTAGGGGAAGAGACCCAGTACTTC.

V and J are TRBV7-2 and TRBJ1-2; no firm D call. The CDR3 loop spans 12 amino acids. The germline CDR1 and CDR2 sequences are SGHTA and FQGNSA. V lost 2 bases, J lost 8 bases, and 9 bases lay in between. In nucleotides, the CDR3 is TGTGCCAGCAGCTTATCAGGATTCGGCTACACCTTC. Translated, it gives CASSLSGFGYTF.

This clone was detected a few times. The rearrangement joins TRBV6-5 to TRBJ2-7, with D perhaps matching TRBD2 (5 bases). Germline V CDR1 and CDR2: MNHEY, SVGAGI. V lost 6 bases to trimming and J lost 2 bases, with 11 bases between them. The CDR3 spans 13 residues. The CDR3 nucleotides read TGTGCCAGCAGCCCGGACTTAACCTACGAGCAGTACTTC. It codes for CASSPDLTYEQYF.

The rearrangement links TRBV5-5 to TRBJ2-7; TRBD2 aligns across 10 bases. V dropped 2 bases and J dropped 8; count of bases not matched to a gene: 7. Germline V CDR1 and CDR2: SGHKS, YYEKEE (reference sequence). The CDR3 spans 14 residues. CDR3 sequence: CASSFLAGGSKQYF. In DNA, the CDR3 is TGTGCCAGCAGCTTCTTAGCGGGAGGAAGCAAGCAGTACTTC.

The sample holds one count of this clone. V gene TRBV28 combines with J gene TRBJ2-7, with 7 positions matching TRBD2. The germline V gene has CDR1 MDHEN and CDR2 SYDVKM. The V gene end was trimmed by 6 bases and the J gene end by 3 bases; junction bases not matched to a gene: 8. The CDR3 is 14 amino acids. CDR3: CASSPAGSVYEQYF. DNA for the CDR3: TGTGCCAGCAGCCCAGCGGGATCAGTCTACGAGCAGTACTTC.